Listed here are 12 T cell receptor beta chains from one sample, sequenced in a study of blood T cell repertoires in COVID-19. Assay used: immunoSEQ multiplex PCR; TCRdb lists only in-frame clones, some missing. The profile shows around 160,000 clones, roughly 90% of them singletons. Sequenced: PBMCs or T cells enriched from blood (not recorded which). Every receptor here comes from a woman between 25 and 40 years old with acute COVID-19.

This rearrangement joins TRBV28 to TRBJ1-3; the D is unclear. This CDR3 region has 14 residues. The germline V and J ends were trimmed by 4 bases and 2 bases, with 9 bases remaining between them. Germline CDR1 and CDR2: MDHEN and SYDVKM. CDR3 region: CASSSHTTGNTIYF. Written as DNA, the CDR3 is TGTGCCAGCAGTTCCCATACTACTGGAAACACCATATATTTT.

The V and J genes are TRBV6-1 and TRBJ2-7, with unresolved D. V lost 1 base to trimming and J lost 4 bases, with 11 bases between them. Germline V lookup: CDR1 MNHNS, CDR2 SASEGT. The CDR3 has 14 residues. CDR3 sequence: CASSEGQSSYEQYF. CDR3 sequence (DNA): TGTGCCAGCAGTGAAGGGCAGTCCTCTTACGAGCAGTACTTC.

The chain recombines TRBV7-9 with TRBJ1-1; the D gene is possibly TRBD1 (6 bases). This CDR3 has 13 amino acids. CDR1 and CDR2 (germline): SEHNR, FQNEAQ (reference sequence). Trimming removed 1 base at V and 4 bases at J, with 7 bases between. Here the CDR3 DNA reads TGTGCCAGCAGCTTAGGAGGGGGCACTGAAGCTTTCTTT. Its protein product is CASSLGGGTEAFF.

The gene calls are TRBV4-1 and TRBJ2-3; D is ambiguous. CDR3 size: 14 residues. Germline CDR1 and CDR2: MGHRA and YSYEKL. V was cut by 1 base and J by 4 bases, with 9 bases left in between. In DNA, the CDR3 is TGCGCCAGCAGCCAAGCTACTAACCCAGATACGCAGTATTTT. This codes for CASSQATNPDTQYF.

The chain combines TRBV7-9 with TRBJ1-4; D is ambiguous. The CDR3 runs to 18 residues. The V gene's germline CDR1 is SEHNR and CDR2 FQNEAQ (reference sequence). V lost 1 base and J lost 7, with 22 bases in between. For the CDR3, the DNA is TGTGCCAGCAGCTTAGATCTTCCGCCGGCGGGCGGTGCTGAAAAACTGTTTTTT. Translating gives CASSLDLPPAGGAEKLFF.

This chain uses TRBV30 with TRBJ1-5, with D maybe TRBD1 (5 bases). CDR1 is GTSNPN and CDR2 is SVGIG in the germline V gene (reference sequence). V lost 3 bases, J lost 4 bases, and 10 bases lay in between. The CDR3 loop spans 13 amino acids. CDR3 amino acids: CAWRKNRNQPQHF. The CDR3 DNA follows: TGTGCCTGGAGGAAGAACAGGAATCAGCCCCAGCATTTT.

This chain uses TRBV7-8 with TRBJ1-1; D is unresolved. CDR1 is SGHVS, CDR2 FQNEAQ, per germline. CDR3 length: 14 amino acids. Between the trimmed V and J ends, which lost 4 bases and 0 bases, there was a span of 9 bases. The chain's CDR3 is CASSSTQMNTEAFF. The CDR3 DNA is TGTGCCAGCAGCTCTACACAGATGAACACTGAAGCTTTCTTT.

This chain joins TRBV18 and TRBJ1-2, with 7 nucleotides matching TRBD1. The CDR3 has 20 amino acids. Trimming took 4 bases from V and 0 from J; bases not matched to a gene: 20. CDR1 is KGHSH and CDR2 is LQKENI in the germline V gene. CDR3 amino acids: CASSQAPGQARGDTNYGYTF. The CDR3 DNA follows: TGTGCCAGCTCACAGGCCCCCGGACAGGCGAGGGGCGATACTAACTATGGCTACACCTTC.

V and J are TRBV4-3 and TRBJ2-7, with D maybe TRBD2 (6 bases). Trimming cost V 4 bases and J 4 bases, with 20 bases left between them. The CDR3 length is 16 residues. Germline V gives CDR1 LGHNA, CDR2 YSLEER. CDR3 region: CASSPWGVSGLYEQYF. CDR3 bases: TGCGCCAGCAGCCCCTGGGGGGTCTCAGGTTTGTACGAGCAGTACTTC.

The chain is built from TRBV30 and TRBJ1-1; a weak D match, TRBD1 (5 bases). V was cut by 0 bases and J by 1 base, with 24 bases left in between. The CDR3 has 19 residues. Looked up from germline, CDR1 is GTSNPN and CDR2 is SVGIG (reference sequence). The CDR3 bases are TGTGCCTGGAGTGTACTCCTTGACTGGGCCTTAAGGGGGAACACTGAAGCTTTCTTT. Protein: CAWSVLLDWALRGNTEAFF.

The J gene is TRBJ2-7, the V gene TRBV3-1 (or the pseudogene TRBV3-2); the match to TRBD1 covers 7 bases. Germline V lookup: CDR1 LGHDT, CDR2 YNNKEL (reference sequence). The ends lost 0 bases at V and 0 bases at J; junction bases unmatched: 5. CDR3 size: 16 residues. CDR3 sequence reads: CASSQDRGKISYEQYF. Here the CDR3 DNA reads TGTGCCAGCAGCCAAGACAGGGGGAAGATCTCCTACGAGCAGTACTTC.

The chain employs TRBV28 and TRBJ1-4, with unresolved D. Looked up from germline, CDR1 is MDHEN and CDR2 is SYDVKM. The CDR3 sequence is 14 residues long. Trimming cost V 6 bases and J 0 bases, with 8 bases left between them. CDR3 in DNA: TGTGCCAGCAGGTCCCCTACAACTAATGAAAAACTGTTTTTT. Amino acid sequence: CASRSPTTNEKLFF.